This T cell receptor (beta chain) was found in a study of T cells after posttransplantation cyclophosphamide. Study-wide findings and caveats: Donor-recipient repertoire similarity was low at 1-2 months, rising over year one. Recipient CMV seropositivity and CMV reactivation strongly tracked TRB clonality.

The protocol was immunoSEQ multiplex PCR, while the TCRdb copy is restricted to in-frame clones and leaves out a portion. The top ten hold 30% to 35% of the sample, which has about 1,500 clones, around 81% seen once. This CDR3 contains 13 residues. The trim removed 4 bases at V and 8 bases at J, leaving 4 bases unmatched. CDR1 SGDLS and CDR2 YYNGEE come from the germline V gene. This clone was counted a few times. The antigen remains undetermined. Cyclophosphamide on days +3 and +4 followed busulfan-fludarabine conditioning and a marrow graft. Sequenced material: PBMCs, taken about 220 days after allogeneic stem cell transplant with posttransplant cyclophosphamide. This chain joins TRBV9 and TRBJ1-3; 9 bases align to TRBD1. The source of this sequence is a female patient over 55 who received an allogeneic stem cell transplant from an unrelated donor, was CMV-positive, and had acute GVHD only. The graft donor may have contributed some T cells. CDR3 residues: CASSHRDRDTIYF. The CDR3 DNA reads as TGTGCCAGCAGCCACCGGGACAGGGACACCATATATTTT.